This TCR beta chain was identified in a study of sequential checkpoint blockade in melanoma. The V and J ends lost 0 bases and 2 bases, in that order; junction bases with no gene match: 2. The germline gives CDR1 MNHGY, CDR2 SAAAGT. The CDR3 is 15 residues long. This table comes from immunoSEQ multiplex PCR, and its TCRdb copy is limited to in-frame clones, with some not included. The data show roughly 9,600 clones, 25% to 30% seen once. As to treatment: randomized to nivolumab then ipilimumab (arm A) or the reverse (arm B). This TCR came from a human donor with melanoma. This chain joins TRBV6-8 and TRBJ1-1, with 8 nucleotides matching TRBD1. The sequencing here drew on tumor tissue (inferred from file names), taken from a patient given nivolumab and ipilimumab in sequence. CDR3 amino acids: CASSYSTGANTEAFF. In nucleotides, the CDR3 is TGTGCCAGCAGTTACTCGACAGGGGCTAACACTGAAGCTTTCTTT.